One sample yielded the 25 T cell receptor beta chains listed below, sequenced in a study of blood T cell repertoires in COVID-19. Profiling relied on immunoSEQ multiplex PCR, and the TCRdb table lists in-frame clones only, not all of them. The sample has some 200,000 clones, roughly 80% seen once. The sample comprised PBMCs or T cells enriched from blood (not recorded which). All receptors derive from a woman aged 55-75 years with acute COVID-19.

This clone was recorded once. J is TRBJ2-5 and V is TRBV6-5; D perhaps matches TRBD1 (5 bases). CDR3 length: 14 amino acids. Trimming removed 2 bases from V and 4 bases from J, with 11 bases in between. Germline CDR1 and CDR2: MNHEY and SVGAGI. The CDR3 nucleotides read TGTGCCAGCAGTTACCGAGACAGAAGAGAGACCCAGTACTTC. Protein product: CASSYRDRRETQYF.

The CDR3 loop is CASSLRGLGTGELFF. The DNA for the CDR3 is TGTGCCAGCAGCCTTAGGGGGCTGGGCACCGGGGAGCTGTTTTTT. This rearrangement joins TRBV6-5 to TRBJ2-2; 7 bases line up with TRBD1. CDR1 and CDR2 (germline): MNHEY, SVGAGI. The CDR3 is made up of 15 amino acids. V lost 6 bases to trimming and J lost 4 bases; unmatched junction nucleotides: 8.

The chain uses TRBV10-1 and TRBJ2-3; TRBD1 aligns across 7 bases. The CDR3 is 13 residues long. In germline, CDR1 is WNHNN, CDR2 SYGVQD (reference sequence). The J segment lost 4 bases and the V segment lost 7 bases, leaving 5 bases of the junction unmatched. DNA for the CDR3: TGCGCCAGCACACAGGGGAATTCAGATACGCAGTATTTT. It codes for CASTQGNSDTQYF.

The chain joins TRBV5-4 to TRBJ1-2; D not resolved. CDR3 size: 12 residues. Germline lookup yields CDR1 SGHNT and CDR2 YYREEE (reference sequence). The V gene lost 0 bases and the J gene lost 6 bases, with 6 bases spanning the gap. The CDR3 loop reads CASSLDHDGYTF. The DNA for the CDR3 is TGTGCCAGCAGCTTGGATCATGATGGCTACACCTTC.

The V call is TRBV4-1, the J call TRBJ1-1, with a weak D call TRBD1 (5 bases). V dropped 0 bases and J dropped 7 bases, with 15 bases sitting between them. Germline CDR1 reads MGHRA; CDR2 reads YSYEKL. The CDR3 has 15 amino acids. CDR3 region: CASSQDQSGFVEAFF. CDR3 DNA sequence: TGCGCCAGCAGCCAAGATCAGTCAGGGTTTGTTGAAGCTTTCTTT.

The chain links TRBV6-5 to TRBJ2-3; 7 nucleotides agree with TRBD1. In germline, CDR1 is MNHEY, CDR2 SVGAGI. CDR3 length: 14 amino acids. Trimming removed 2 bases from V and 6 bases from J; junction bases left unmatched: 5. CDR3 nucleotide sequence: TGTGCCAGCAGTTACGGCCAGGGGGAGGATACGCAGTATTTT. Protein product: CASSYGQGEDTQYF.

V is TRBV5-1 and J is TRBJ2-7; TRBD2 might be the D (6 bases). Trimming removed 0 bases at V and 5 bases at J, with 6 bases between. Germline V CDR1 and CDR2: SGHRS, YFSETQ. The CDR3 has 12 amino acids. CDR3 protein: CASSLAGDEQYF. The CDR3 DNA follows: TGCGCCAGCAGCTTGGCGGGGGACGAGCAGTACTTC.

There are a few counts of this clone. V and J are TRBV18 and TRBJ2-2; D possibly corresponds to TRBD1 (6 bases). The V gene lost 2 bases and the J gene lost 6 bases, with 13 bases spanning the gap. The CDR3 runs to 15 residues. CDR1 is KGHSH, CDR2 LQKENI, per germline. Here the CDR3 reads CASSPKQGESGELFF. The CDR3 DNA follows: TGTGCCAGCTCACCAAAACAGGGCGAATCCGGGGAGCTGTTTTTT.

V usage is TRBV6-4 and J usage is TRBJ2-3; the match to TRBD2 covers 8 bases. V was pared by 4 bases and J by 4 bases, with 16 bases of the junction left unmatched. The CDR3 sequence is 18 residues long. Germline-derived CDR1 and CDR2 are MRHNA and SNTAGT. Here the CDR3 DNA reads TGTGCCAGCAGTGCACGGCCCATGGGACTAGTGGGGGCAGATACGCAGTATTTT. This encodes CASSARPMGLVGADTQYF.

The V and J genes are TRBV12-3 or TRBV12-4 and TRBJ1-4; D is ambiguous. Trimming removed 5 bases from V and 4 bases from J, with 5 bases in between. CDR3 size: 12 residues. The CDR3 loop is CASSPHNEKLFF. DNA for the CDR3: TGTGCCAGCAGTCCCCATAATGAAAAACTGTTTTTT.

CDR3 nucleotide sequence: TGTGCCAGCGGTCGGGGTACGGCCTTTTTAAATGAGCAGTTCTTC. Amino acid sequence: CASGRGTAFLNEQFF. The chain joins TRBV7-9 to TRBJ2-1; D is perhaps TRBD2 (5 bases). Germline CDR1 is SEHNR and CDR2 is FQNEAQ (reference sequence). The CDR3 runs to 15 residues. V was trimmed by 8 bases and J by 7 bases, leaving 21 bases between them.

The J gene is TRBJ2-2, the V gene TRBV4-3; 9 bases map to TRBD2. From germline, CDR1 is LGHNA and CDR2 YSLEER. The length of the CDR3 is 18 residues. The V and J ends lost 0 bases and 1 base, in that order; junction bases with no gene match: 6. CDR3 residues: CASSQESSAGGNTGELFF. DNA for the CDR3: TGCGCCAGCAGCCAAGAAAGTTCAGCGGGAGGGAACACCGGGGAGCTGTTTTTT.

J is TRBJ1-6 and V is TRBV9; 10 nucleotides agree with TRBD1. J was trimmed by 8 bases and V by 0 bases; bases with no gene match: 2. Per the germline V gene, CDR1 is SGDLS and CDR2 is YYNGEE. This CDR3 spans 15 amino acids. CDR3 nucleotides: TGTGCCAGCAGCGTAGAGGGGACAGGGGATTCACCCCTCCACTTT. The encoded protein is CASSVEGTGDSPLHF.

The chain has TRBV14 and TRBJ1-3, with D hard to call. CDR1 SGHDN and CDR2 FVKESK come from the germline V gene. Trimming removed 1 base from V and 0 bases from J, with 7 bases in between. The CDR3 is 15 amino acids. The CDR3 spells CASSQGPNSGNTIYF. The CDR3 DNA reads as TGTGCCAGCAGCCAAGGGCCCAACTCTGGAAACACCATATATTTT. The full variable domain, rest sourced from reference TRBV14 and TRBJ1-3, is EAGVTQFPSHSVIEKGQTVTLRCDPISGHDNLYWYRRVMGKEIKFLLHFVKESKQDESGMPNNRFLAERTGGTYSTLKVQPAELEDSGVYFCASSQGPNSGNTIYFGEGSWLTVV.

J is TRBJ2-7 and V is TRBV19, with TRBD1 as a possible D gene (5 bases). The length of the CDR3 is 16 residues. The V end lost 2 bases, the J end lost 1 base, and 15 bases lay between the germline ends. Germline assignment: CDR1 LNHDA and CDR2 SQIVND (reference sequence). As DNA, the CDR3 is TGTGCCAGTAGTATATGGGGCGTAGCAAATTCCTACGAGCAGTACTTC. Its translation is CASSIWGVANSYEQYF.

The V and J genes are TRBV5-1 and TRBJ2-1; 7 bases match TRBD2. The CDR3 is 14 residues long. Trimming removed 2 bases from V and 3 bases from J; junction bases left unmatched: 2. The V gene's germline CDR1 is SGHRS and CDR2 YFSETQ. DNA of the CDR3: TGCGCCAGCAGCTTCCCTAGCGGCTACAATGAGCAGTTCTTC. This codes for CASSFPSGYNEQFF. Full variable domain (remainder filled in from reference TRBV5-1 and TRBJ2-1): KAGVTQTPRYLIKTRGQQVTLSCSPISGHRSVSWYQQTPGQGLQFLFEYFSETQRNKGNFPGRFSGRQFSNSRSEMNVSTLELGDSALYLCASSFPSGYNEQFFGPGTRLTVL.

J is TRBJ2-7 and V is TRBV6-2 or TRBV6-3; 10 bases line up with TRBD1. Per the germline V gene, CDR1 is MNHEY and CDR2 is SVGEGT. The CDR3 has 15 residues. V trimming: 4 bases; J trimming: 6 bases; junction bases outside the gene matches: 9. The CDR3 region is CASSSRGDRGREQYV. The CDR3 bases are TGTGCCAGCAGTTCCCGGGGCGACAGGGGGCGCGAGCAGTACGTC.

This chain connects TRBV4-2 to TRBJ2-2; 9 nucleotides line up with TRBD2. Germline V gene data show CDR1 as LGHNA and CDR2 as YNFKEQ. The CDR3 contains 18 residues. The V gene end was trimmed by 0 bases and the J gene end by 3 bases; junction bases not matched to a gene: 8. As DNA, the CDR3 is TGTGCCAGCAGCCAAGAGGGCAGCGGGAGGTTCGACACCGGGGAGCTGTTTTTT. As protein: CASSQEGSGRFDTGELFF.

J is TRBJ2-1 and V is TRBV11-3; 8 bases line up with TRBD2. This CDR3 region has 17 residues. Germline CDR1 is SGHNT and CDR2 is YENEEA. Losses at the gene ends were 3 bases for V and 0 bases for J; bases not matched to a gene: 7. The CDR3 reads CASSFRPGGSSYNEQFF. As DNA, the CDR3 is TGTGCCAGCAGCTTCCGTCCGGGAGGGAGCTCCTACAATGAGCAGTTCTTC.

The rearrangement links TRBV6-2 or TRBV6-3 to TRBJ1-5; 7 nucleotides match TRBD1. V lost 5 bases to trimming and J lost 0 bases; unmatched junction nucleotides: 13. This CDR3 has 18 amino acids. CDR1 is MNHEY and CDR2 is SVGEGT in the germline V gene. The CDR3 region has the DNA TGTGCCAGCAGTGGACCGGGACAGAACTATTATAGCAATCAGCCCCAGCATTTT. It translates to CASSGPGQNYYSNQPQHF.

The CDR3 sequence: CATSDWGSGGMDTGELFF. As DNA, the CDR3 is TGTGCCACCAGTGATTGGGGGAGCGGGGGAATGGACACCGGGGAGCTGTTTTTT. The chain joins TRBV24-1 to TRBJ2-2, with 8 bases lining up with TRBD2. The CDR3 totals 18 residues. Trimming cost V 2 bases and J 3 bases; bases outside gene matches: 10. Germline loops: CDR1 KGHDR, CDR2 SFDVKD.

This clone was recorded a few times. V gene TRBV6-5 combines with J gene TRBJ1-1; D not certain. This CDR3 is built from 13 residues. CDR1 and CDR2 from the germline V gene are MNHEY and SVGAGI. Between the trimmed V and J ends, which lost 7 bases and 12 bases, there was a span of 21 bases. CDR3: CASTPRTDGRTFF. The CDR3 bases are TGTGCCAGCACCCCAAGGACTGACGGACGGACTTTCTTT.

The rearrangement links TRBV7-2 to TRBJ2-1; 7 bases align to TRBD1. J gave up 7 bases and V 6 bases, and 12 bases lay outside the gene matches. CDR3 length equals 15 residues. From germline, CDR1 is SGHTA and CDR2 FQGNSA. For the CDR3, the DNA is TGTGCCAGCAGGTTGACAGGGCTTAATCTGAATGAGCAGTTCTTC. This gives the protein CASRLTGLNLNEQFF. Looking up the rest from reference TRBV7-2 and TRBJ2-1 gives the full variable domain: GAGVSQSPSNKVTEKGKDVELRCDPISGHTALYWYRQSLGQGLEFLIYFQGNSAPDKSGLPSDRFSAERTGGSVSTLTIQRTQQEDSAVYLCASRLTGLNLNEQFFGPGTRLTVL.

Details on this clone: Different DNA sequences within this sample yield the same CDR3. The chain couples TRBV7-2 to TRBJ1-5, with TRBD1 as a possible D gene (6 bases). CDR3 length: 14 amino acids. From germline, CDR1 is SGHTA and CDR2 FQGNSA. The ends were cut back, 5 bases at V and 4 bases at J, with 12 bases in the middle. The DNA of the CDR3 is TGTGCCAGCAGCAGAAAGGGGGGGAATCAGCCCCAGCATTTT. It is translated as CASSRKGGNQPQHF.

This clone occurred a few times. V gene TRBV6-5 combines with J gene TRBJ1-2, with TRBD1 matching 7 bases. The CDR3 sequence is 14 residues long. Germline values: CDR1 MNHEY, CDR2 SVGAGI. Trimming removed 6 bases from V and 2 bases from J; junction bases left unmatched: 6. CDR3 in DNA: TGTGCCAGCAGGCGACAGGGAAAGAACTATGGCTACACCTTC. Its protein product is CASRRQGKNYGYTF.